These T cell receptor beta chains were read from a single sample in a study of blood T cell repertoires in COVID-19. Assay used: immunoSEQ multiplex PCR; TCRdb lists only in-frame clones, some missing. This sample yields some 150,000 clones, of which about 80% are seen a single time; 9% to 14% belongs to the top ten. What was sequenced was peripheral blood. The receptors stem from a woman aged 55-69 years with COVID-19, enrolled during active disease. CDR3s include the opening cysteine and the closing phenylalanine or tryptophan. A D gene is named only where the DNA matches it firmly. Clone sizes are given selectively: once, few, many, or a class where the clone is expanded.

J,size,V,D,CDR3,DNA
TRBJ1-1,NA,TRBV11-2,TRBD1,CASSSGQGREAFF,TGTGCCAGCAGCTCTGGACAGGGGAGGGAAGCTTTCTTT
TRBJ1-2,NA,TRBV6-1,NA,CASSEPVKYGYTF,TGTGCCAGCAGTGAACCAGTCAAATATGGCTACACCTTC
TRBJ1-6,NA,TRBV5-1,NA,CASRRSSSYNSPLHF,TGCGCCAGCAGGAGATCGAGCTCCTATAATTCACCCCTCCACTTT
TRBJ2-5,NA,TRBV3-1/TRBV3-2,NA,CASSPDWRGTQYF,TGTGCCAGCAGTCCGGACTGGCGGGGGACCCAGTACTTC
TRBJ2-3,once,TRBV7-2,TRBD2,CASSLASRGDTDTQYF,TGTGCCAGCAGCCTTGCATCCCGGGGGGACACAGATACGCAGTATTTT
TRBJ2-7,once,TRBV5-6,NA,CASSFLSSYEQYF,TGTGCCAGCAGCTTCCTCAGCTCCTACGAGCAGTACTTC
TRBJ1-5,few,TRBV5-4,TRBD1,CASSPEQGTPQHF,TGTGCCAGCAGCCCAGAACAGGGGACCCCCCAGCATTTT
TRBJ1-1,NA,TRBV3-1/TRBV3-2,NA,CASSQDPLRSLKDTEAFF,TGTGCCAGCAGCCAAGATCCCTTGAGGTCCCTCAAGGATACTGAAGCTTTCTTT
TRBJ2-7,NA,TRBV2,TRBD2,CASNSGRSHEQYF,TGTGCCAGCAACAGCGGGAGGTCCCACGAGCAGTACTTC
TRBJ2-1,NA,TRBV5-1,TRBD2,CASSSRTSAGEQFF,TGCGCCAGCAGCTCTCGGACTAGCGCAGGTGAGCAGTTCTTC
TRBJ2-6,NA,TRBV9,TRBD1,CASSLTGGWSGANVLTF,TGTGCCAGCAGCTTGACAGGGGGCTGGTCTGGGGCCAACGTCCTGACTTTC
TRBJ2-1,NA,TRBV6-5,TRBD1,CASERQGWGNEQFF,TGTGCCAGCGAACGACAGGGCTGGGGCAATGAGCAGTTCTTC
TRBJ1-5,few,TRBV30,NA,CAWSVWTQGLDQPQHF,TGTGCCTGGAGTGTATGGACCCAGGGGTTGGATCAGCCCCAGCATTTT
TRBJ2-3,NA,TRBV10-1,NA,CASSDPGGDTQYF,TGCGCCAGCAGTGACCCTGGAGGCGATACGCAGTATTTT
TRBJ1-2,NA,TRBV3-1/TRBV3-2,TRBD1,CASSRFGTAGGYTF,TGTGCCAGCAGCCGCTTCGGGACAGCAGGTGGCTACACCTTC
TRBJ2-2,NA,TRBV3-1/TRBV3-2,NA,CASSHLTETGELFF,TGTGCCAGCAGCCACCTGACAGAAACCGGGGAGCTGTTTTTT
TRBJ2-7,NA,TRBV7-3,TRBD2,CASTLDPLAGFTCEQYF,TGTGCCAGCACCCTCGACCCCCTAGCGGGTTTTACTTGCGAGCAGTACTTC
TRBJ1-5,NA,TRBV15,NA,CATSRDPTVVVQPQHF,TGTGCCACCAGCAGAGACCCGACAGTAGTGGTTCAGCCCCAGCATTTT
TRBJ1-2,once,TRBV18,NA,CASSPLAVNYGYTF,TGTGCCAGCTCACCATTGGCAGTCAACTATGGCTACACCTTC
TRBJ1-2,NA,TRBV7-9,TRBD1,CASSLQGANYGYTF,TGTGCCAGCAGCCTGCAGGGGGCTAACTATGGCTACACCTTC
TRBJ1-4,NA,TRBV9,NA,CASSPPGVNEKLFF,TGTGCCAGCAGCCCCCCGGGGGTGAATGAAAAACTGTTTTTT
TRBJ1-1,NA,TRBV7-9,NA,CASSLESVFEAFF,TGTGCCAGCAGCTTAGAGTCAGTTTTTGAAGCTTTCTTT
TRBJ2-1,NA,TRBV4-2,NA,CASSRREEVREQFF,TGTGCCAGCAGCCGACGAGAGGAGGTTAGGGAGCAGTTCTTC
TRBJ2-2,NA,TRBV7-3,NA,CASSLTSGTGELFF,TGTGCCAGCAGCTTAACGTCGGGTACCGGGGAGCTGTTTTTT
TRBJ2-4,NA,TRBV7-2,TRBD2,CASSPVGGRAKNIQYF,TGTGCCAGCAGCCCAGTAGGCGGGAGGGCCAAAAACATTCAGTACTTC
TRBJ2-5,few,TRBV5-1,TRBD2,CASSLAGTRQETQYF,TGCGCCAGCAGCTTGGCCGGGACTAGACAAGAGACCCAGTACTTC
TRBJ2-1,NA,TRBV11-2,TRBD2,CASSFTSGTNEQFF,TGTGCCAGCAGCTTCACTAGCGGAACTAATGAGCAGTTCTTC
TRBJ2-2,NA,TRBV3-1/TRBV3-2,TRBD1,CASSQENPRPGQGIGELFF,TGTGCCAGCAGCCAAGAAAACCCTAGACCGGGACAGGGGATCGGGGAGCTGTTTTTT
TRBJ1-2,few,TRBV18,TRBD1,CASSADRGRVGYTF,TGTGCCAGCTCAGCTGACAGGGGGCGCGTTGGCTACACCTTC
TRBJ1-2,few,TRBV14,TRBD1,CASSHTAGGSGYTF,TGTGCCAGCAGCCATACGGCAGGGGGCTCTGGCTACACCTTC
TRBJ1-2,NA,TRBV19,TRBD1,CASRTGGTFGGYTF,TGTGCCAGTAGGACAGGGGGCACGTTTGGTGGCTACACCTTC
TRBJ2-7,once,TRBV6-6,TRBD1,CASLDRDLSYEQYF,TGTGCCAGCCTAGACAGGGATCTCTCCTACGAGCAGTACTTC
TRBJ2-2,once,TRBV19,NA,CASSIGNLLNTGELFF,TGTGCCAGTAGTATAGGCAATTTACTGAACACCGGGGAGCTGTTTTTT
TRBJ2-1,few,TRBV18,TRBD2,CASSPIGRVNEQFF,TGTGCCAGCTCACCTATCGGGAGGGTCAATGAGCAGTTCTTC
TRBJ1-1,NA,TRBV25-1,NA,CASSEKRANTEAFF,TGTGCCAGCAGTGAAAAGCGGGCCAACACTGAAGCTTTCTTT
TRBJ1-3,NA,TRBV7-3,NA,CASFSGGKGNTIYF,TGTGCCAGCTTCTCCGGGGGGAAAGGAAACACCATATATTTT
TRBJ1-4,NA,TRBV2,TRBD1,CASSEARGTGVEKLFF,TGTGCCAGCAGTGAAGCGCGCGGGACAGGGGTCGAAAAACTGTTTTTT
TRBJ1-1,NA,TRBV12-5,TRBD1,CASGFAGTGERAEAFF,TGTGCTAGTGGTTTCGCCGGGACAGGGGAACGTGCTGAAGCTTTCTTT
TRBJ2-6,NA,TRBV5-1,TRBD1,CASSLKDRLFSGANVLTF,TGCGCCAGCAGCTTGAAGGACAGGCTTTTCTCTGGGGCCAACGTCCTGACTTTC
TRBJ1-2,NA,TRBV6-5,TRBD1,CASSLTRDRDGYTF,TGTGCCAGCAGTCTTACCCGGGACAGGGATGGCTACACCTTC
TRBJ1-2,NA,TRBV4-1,NA,CASSQDWASGYTF,TGCGCCAGCAGCCAAGATTGGGCCAGCGGCTACACCTTC
TRBJ2-1,NA,TRBV11-2,NA,CASSLFPFTGGSHNEQFF,TGTGCCAGCAGCTTATTCCCCTTCACGGGGGGCTCTCACAATGAGCAGTTCTTC
TRBJ1-2,NA,TRBV5-6,NA,CASSSDRGGYTF,TGTGCCAGCAGCTCCGACAGAGGCGGCTACACCTTC
TRBJ2-5,NA,TRBV5-6,TRBD1,CASSLTGVLETQYF,TGTGCCAGCAGCCTGACAGGGGTCTTAGAGACCCAGTACTTC
TRBJ1-2,NA,TRBV6-6,TRBD1,CASSGDSFNYGYTF,TGTGCCAGCAGCGGGGACAGCTTCAACTATGGCTACACCTTC
TRBJ1-5,NA,TRBV7-8,NA,CASGPGVSNQPQHF,TGTGCCAGCGGCCCAGGGGTGAGCAATCAGCCCCAGCATTTT
TRBJ2-1,NA,TRBV3-1/TRBV3-2,TRBD2,CASSPGTSGTNEQFF,TGTGCCAGCAGCCCTGGGACTAGCGGGACCAATGAGCAGTTCTTC
TRBJ1-3,NA,TRBV25-1,NA,CASSESARFFGNTIYF,TGTGCCAGCAGTGAATCTGCCAGGTTCTTTGGAAACACCATATATTTT
TRBJ2-1,few,TRBV7-9,NA,CASSPAVRLNEQFF,TGTGCCAGCAGCCCCGCGGTAAGGCTCAATGAGCAGTTCTTC
TRBJ1-5,NA,TRBV6-5,NA,CAGLDTDSNQPQHF,TGTGCCGGTTTAGACACCGATAGCAATCAGCCCCAGCATTTT
TRBJ1-4,NA,TRBV28,TRBD1,CASKTGGSNEKLFF,TGTGCCAGCAAAACAGGGGGGTCTAATGAAAAACTGTTTTTT
TRBJ1-5,NA,TRBV7-2,TRBD1,CASSLGQGATQPQHF,TGTGCCAGCAGCTTGGGACAGGGGGCAACACAGCCCCAGCATTTT
TRBJ1-5,once,TRBV19,NA,CASSATGSNQPQHF,TGTGCCAGTAGTGCCACAGGGAGCAATCAGCCCCAGCATTTT
TRBJ2-2,once,TRBV11-2,NA,CASSFRSGTLPGELFF,TGTGCCAGCAGCTTTAGATCCGGGACTCTCCCCGGGGAGCTGTTTTTT
TRBJ2-5,NA,TRBV7-6,TRBD1,CASSRTGGFETQYF,TGTGCCAGCAGCCGTACAGGGGGCTTTGAGACCCAGTACTTC
TRBJ2-1,NA,TRBV5-1,TRBD1,CASSPRTGTTNNEQFF,TGCGCCAGCAGCCCGCGGACAGGTACAACGAACAATGAGCAGTTCTTC
TRBJ1-5,NA,TRBV6-5,TRBD1,CASSLDRVAQPQHF,TGTGCCAGCTCCCTCGACAGGGTCGCTCAGCCCCAGCATTTT
TRBJ1-2,NA,TRBV28,NA,CASTTGYGYTF,TGTGCCAGCACTACAGGGTATGGCTACACCTTC
TRBJ2-3,NA,TRBV5-1,NA,CASSSTTPGMVTDTQYF,TGCGCCAGCAGCTCAACCACCCCAGGGATGGTGACAGATACGCAGTATTTT
TRBJ2-7,NA,TRBV6-5,TRBD2,CASSRGGSYEQYF,TGTGCCAGCAGTCGGGGGGGTTCCTACGAGCAGTACTTC